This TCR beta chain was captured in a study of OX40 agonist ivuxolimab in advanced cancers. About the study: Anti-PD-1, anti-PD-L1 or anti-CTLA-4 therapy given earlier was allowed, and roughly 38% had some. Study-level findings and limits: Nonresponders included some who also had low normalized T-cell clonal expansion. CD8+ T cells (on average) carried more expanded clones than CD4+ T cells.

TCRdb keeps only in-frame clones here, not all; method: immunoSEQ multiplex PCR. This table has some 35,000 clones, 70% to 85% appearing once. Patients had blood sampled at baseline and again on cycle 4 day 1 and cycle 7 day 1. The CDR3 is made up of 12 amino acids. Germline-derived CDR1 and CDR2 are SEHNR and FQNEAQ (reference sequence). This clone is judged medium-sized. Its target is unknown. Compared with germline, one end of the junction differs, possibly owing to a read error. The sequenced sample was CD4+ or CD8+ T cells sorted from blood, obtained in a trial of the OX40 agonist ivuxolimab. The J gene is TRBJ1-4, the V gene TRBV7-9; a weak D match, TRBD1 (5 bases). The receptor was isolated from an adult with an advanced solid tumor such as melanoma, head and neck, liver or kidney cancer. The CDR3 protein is CASSLAGRAVAF. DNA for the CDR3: TGTGCCAGCAGCTTAGCGGGCAGGGCCGTGGCTTTT. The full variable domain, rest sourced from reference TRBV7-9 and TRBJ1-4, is DTGVSQNPRHKITKRGQNVTFRCDPISEHNRLYWYRQTLGQGPEFLTYFQNEAQLEKSRLLSDRFSAERPKGSFSTLEIQRTEQGDSAMYLCASSLAGRAVAFGSGTQLSVL.